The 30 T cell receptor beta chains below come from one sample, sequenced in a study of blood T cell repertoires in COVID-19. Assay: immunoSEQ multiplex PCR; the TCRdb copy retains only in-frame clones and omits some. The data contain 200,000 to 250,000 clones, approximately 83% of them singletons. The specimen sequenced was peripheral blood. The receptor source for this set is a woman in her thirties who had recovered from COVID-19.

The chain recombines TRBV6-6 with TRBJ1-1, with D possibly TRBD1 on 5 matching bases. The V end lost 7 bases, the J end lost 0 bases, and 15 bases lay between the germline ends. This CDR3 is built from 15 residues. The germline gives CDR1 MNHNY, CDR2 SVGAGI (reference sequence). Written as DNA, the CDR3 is TGTGCCAGCAAGTTCCCGACAGACATGAACACTGAAGCTTTCTTT. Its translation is CASKFPTDMNTEAFF.

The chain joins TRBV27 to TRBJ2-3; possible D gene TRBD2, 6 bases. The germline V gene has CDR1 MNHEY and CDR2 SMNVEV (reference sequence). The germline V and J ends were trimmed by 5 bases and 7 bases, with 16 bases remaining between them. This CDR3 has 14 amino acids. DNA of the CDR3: TGTGCCAGCAGTGGGGACTTCGGTCGGAATACGCAGTATTTT. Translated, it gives CASSGDFGRNTQYF.

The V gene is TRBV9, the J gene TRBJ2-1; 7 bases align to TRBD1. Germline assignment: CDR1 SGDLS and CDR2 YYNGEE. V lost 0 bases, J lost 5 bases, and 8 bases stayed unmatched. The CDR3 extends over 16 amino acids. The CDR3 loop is CASSVGAGGTDNEQFF. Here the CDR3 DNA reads TGTGCCAGCAGCGTAGGAGCAGGGGGTACAGACAATGAGCAGTTCTTC.

This CDR3 is CASALRQINEQFF. The CDR3 nucleotides are TGTGCCAGCGCTCTAAGACAGATCAATGAGCAGTTCTTC. The V call is TRBV18, the J call TRBJ2-1; D possibly corresponds to TRBD1 (5 bases). From germline, CDR1 is KGHSH and CDR2 LQKENI. CDR3 length: 13 residues. Trimming cost V 8 bases and J 6 bases, with 14 bases left between them. Combining the CDR3 with reference TRBV18 and TRBJ2-1 gives the whole variable domain NAGVMQNPRHLVRRRGQEARLRCSPMKGHSHVYWYRQLPEEGLKFMVYLQKENIIDESGMPKERFSAEFPKEGPSILRIQQVVRGDSAAYFCASALRQINEQFFGPGTRLTVL.

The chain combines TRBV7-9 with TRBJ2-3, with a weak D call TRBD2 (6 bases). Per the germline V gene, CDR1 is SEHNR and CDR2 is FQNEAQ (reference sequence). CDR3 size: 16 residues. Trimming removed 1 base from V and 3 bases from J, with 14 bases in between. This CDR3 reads CASSLGYGTLTDTQYF. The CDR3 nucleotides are TGTGCCAGCAGCTTAGGCTATGGGACTTTAACAGATACGCAGTATTTT.

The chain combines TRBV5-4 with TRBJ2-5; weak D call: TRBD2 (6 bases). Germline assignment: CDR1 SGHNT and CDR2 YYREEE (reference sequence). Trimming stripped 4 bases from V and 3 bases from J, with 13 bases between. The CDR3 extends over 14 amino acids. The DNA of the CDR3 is TGTGCCAGCAGCCCGGGACTGAAGGAAGAGACCCAGTACTTC. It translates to CASSPGLKEETQYF.

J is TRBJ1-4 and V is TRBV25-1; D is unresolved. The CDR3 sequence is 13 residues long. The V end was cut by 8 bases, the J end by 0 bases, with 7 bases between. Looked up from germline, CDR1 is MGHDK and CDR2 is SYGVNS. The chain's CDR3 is CASSYATNEKLFF. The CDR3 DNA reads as TGTGCCAGCTCCTATGCAACTAATGAAAAACTGTTTTTT.

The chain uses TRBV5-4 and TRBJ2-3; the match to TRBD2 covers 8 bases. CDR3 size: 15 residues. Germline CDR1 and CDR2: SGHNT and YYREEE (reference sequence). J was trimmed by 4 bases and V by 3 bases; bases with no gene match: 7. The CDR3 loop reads CASSSIAGLADTQYF. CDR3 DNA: TGTGCCAGCAGCTCTATAGCGGGGTTAGCAGATACGCAGTATTTT.

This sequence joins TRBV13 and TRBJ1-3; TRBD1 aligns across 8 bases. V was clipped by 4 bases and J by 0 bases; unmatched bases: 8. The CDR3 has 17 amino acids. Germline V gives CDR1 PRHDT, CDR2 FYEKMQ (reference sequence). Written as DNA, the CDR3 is TGTGCCAGCAGCTCGACAGGGGATGGAGGCTCTGGAAACACCATATATTTT. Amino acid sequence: CASSSTGDGGSGNTIYF.

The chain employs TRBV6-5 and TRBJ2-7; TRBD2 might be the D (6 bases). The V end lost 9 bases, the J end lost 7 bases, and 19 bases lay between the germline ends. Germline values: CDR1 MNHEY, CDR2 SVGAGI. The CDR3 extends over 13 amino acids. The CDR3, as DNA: TGTGCCAGTAACCTGAGACGGGGGTGGGAGCAGTACTTC. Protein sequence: CASNLRRGWEQYF.

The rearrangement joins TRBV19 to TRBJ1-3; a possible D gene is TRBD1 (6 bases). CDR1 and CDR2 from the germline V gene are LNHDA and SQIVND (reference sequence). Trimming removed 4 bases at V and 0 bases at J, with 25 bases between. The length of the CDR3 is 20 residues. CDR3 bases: TGTGCCAGTAGTAGCTTCTCCGGGACACCTCTTCTCTTCTCTGGAAACACCATATATTTT. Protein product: CASSSFSGTPLLFSGNTIYF.

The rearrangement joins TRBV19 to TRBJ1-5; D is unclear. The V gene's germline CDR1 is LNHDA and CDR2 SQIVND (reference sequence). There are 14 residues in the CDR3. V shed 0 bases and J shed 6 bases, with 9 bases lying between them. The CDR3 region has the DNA TGTGCCAGTAGTATAGAGCAGAGAGGTCAGCCCCAGCATTTT. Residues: CASSIEQRGQPQHF.

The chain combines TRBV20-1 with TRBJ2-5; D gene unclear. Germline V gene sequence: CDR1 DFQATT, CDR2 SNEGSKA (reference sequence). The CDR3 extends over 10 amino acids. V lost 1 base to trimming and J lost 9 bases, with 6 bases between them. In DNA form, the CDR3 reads TGCAGTGCTAGAGCCGAGGCCCAGTACTTC. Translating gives CSARAEAQYF.

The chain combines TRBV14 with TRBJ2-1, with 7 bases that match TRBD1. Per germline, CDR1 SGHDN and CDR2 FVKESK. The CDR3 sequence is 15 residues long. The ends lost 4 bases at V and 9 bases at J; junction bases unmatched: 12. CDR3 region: CASSPTRTAGGEQFF. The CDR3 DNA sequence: TGTGCCAGCAGCCCGACCCGGACAGCAGGGGGTGAGCAGTTCTTC. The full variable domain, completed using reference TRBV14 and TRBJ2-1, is EAGVTQFPSHSVIEKGQTVTLRCDPISGHDNLYWYRRVMGKEIKFLLHFVKESKQDESGMPNNRFLAERTGGTYSTLKVQPAELEDSGVYFCASSPTRTAGGEQFFGPGTRLTVL.

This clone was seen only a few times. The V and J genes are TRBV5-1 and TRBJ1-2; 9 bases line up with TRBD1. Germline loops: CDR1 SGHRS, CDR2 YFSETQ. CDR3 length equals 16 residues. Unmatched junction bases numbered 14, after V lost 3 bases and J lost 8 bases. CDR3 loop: CASSSAGTGPMGGYTF. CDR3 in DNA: TGCGCCAGCAGCTCAGCCGGGACAGGGCCGATGGGGGGCTACACCTTC.

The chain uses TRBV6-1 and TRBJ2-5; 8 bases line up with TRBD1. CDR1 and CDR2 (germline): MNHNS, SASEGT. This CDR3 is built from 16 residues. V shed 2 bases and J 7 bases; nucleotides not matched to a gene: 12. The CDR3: CASSETLGQGGGTQYF. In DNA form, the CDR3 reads TGTGCCAGCAGTGAAACCCTAGGACAGGGTGGTGGGACCCAGTACTTC.

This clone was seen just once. The CDR3 sequence is CASSRLLSEGSNYGYTF. DNA of the CDR3: TGTGCCAGCAGCCGATTACTATCCGAGGGCTCAAACTATGGCTACACCTTC. The gene calls are TRBV3-1 (or the pseudogene TRBV3-2) and TRBJ1-2; D unclear. Trimming left V 4 bases short and J 2 bases short, with 20 bases between. The CDR3 is 17 amino acids. The germline V gene has CDR1 LGHDT and CDR2 YNNKEL (reference sequence).

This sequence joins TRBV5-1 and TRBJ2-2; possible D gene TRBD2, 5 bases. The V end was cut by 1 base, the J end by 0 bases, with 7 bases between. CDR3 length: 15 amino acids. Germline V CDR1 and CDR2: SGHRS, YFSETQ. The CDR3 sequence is CASSLRGANTGELFF. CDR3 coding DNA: TGCGCCAGCAGCTTGCGGGGTGCGAACACCGGGGAGCTGTTTTTT.

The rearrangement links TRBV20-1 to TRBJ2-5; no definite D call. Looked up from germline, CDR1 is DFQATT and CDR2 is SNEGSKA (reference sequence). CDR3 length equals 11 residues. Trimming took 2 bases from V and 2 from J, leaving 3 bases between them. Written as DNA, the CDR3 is TGCAGTGCTAGACCTCAAGAGACCCAGTACTTC. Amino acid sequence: CSARPQETQYF.

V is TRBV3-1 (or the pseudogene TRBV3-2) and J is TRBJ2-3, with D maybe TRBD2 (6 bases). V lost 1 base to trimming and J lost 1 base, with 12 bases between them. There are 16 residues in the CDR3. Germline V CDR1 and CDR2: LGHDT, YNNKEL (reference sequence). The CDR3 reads CASSQGRASGTDTQYF. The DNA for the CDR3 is TGTGCCAGCAGCCAAGGTCGGGCTAGCGGCACAGATACGCAGTATTTT.

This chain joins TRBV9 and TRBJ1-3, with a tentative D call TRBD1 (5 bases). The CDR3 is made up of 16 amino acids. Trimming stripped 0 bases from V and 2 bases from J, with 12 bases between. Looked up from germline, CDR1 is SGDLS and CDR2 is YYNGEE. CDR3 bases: TGTGCCAGCAGCGTAGATCCTCCCAGGGCTGGAAACACCATATATTTT. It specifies CASSVDPPRAGNTIYF.

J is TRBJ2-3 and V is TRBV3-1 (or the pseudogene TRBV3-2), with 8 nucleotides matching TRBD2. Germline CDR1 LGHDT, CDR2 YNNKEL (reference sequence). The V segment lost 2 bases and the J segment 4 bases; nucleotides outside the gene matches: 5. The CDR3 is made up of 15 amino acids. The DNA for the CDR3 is TGTGCCAGCAGCCAAACGGGACTAGGATCAGATACGCAGTATTTT. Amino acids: CASSQTGLGSDTQYF.

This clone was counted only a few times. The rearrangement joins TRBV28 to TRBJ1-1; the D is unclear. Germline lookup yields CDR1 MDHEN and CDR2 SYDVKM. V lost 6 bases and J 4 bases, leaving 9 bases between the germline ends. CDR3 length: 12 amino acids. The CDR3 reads CASRGLRTEAFF. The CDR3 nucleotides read TGTGCCAGCAGGGGCTTGCGCACTGAAGCTTTCTTT. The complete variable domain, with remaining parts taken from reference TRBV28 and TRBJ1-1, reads DVKVTQSSRYLVKRTGEKVFLECVQDMDHENMFWYRQDPGLGLRLIYFSYDVKMKEKGDIPEGYSVSREKKERFSLILESASTNQTSMYLCASRGLRTEAFFGQGTRLTVV.

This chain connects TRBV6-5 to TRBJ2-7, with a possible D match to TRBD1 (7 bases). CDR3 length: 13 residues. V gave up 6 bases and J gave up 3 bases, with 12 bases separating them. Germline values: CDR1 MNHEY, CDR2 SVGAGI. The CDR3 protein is CASREGAVYEQYF. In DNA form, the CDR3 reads TGTGCCAGCAGGGAGGGGGCGGTCTACGAGCAGTACTTC.

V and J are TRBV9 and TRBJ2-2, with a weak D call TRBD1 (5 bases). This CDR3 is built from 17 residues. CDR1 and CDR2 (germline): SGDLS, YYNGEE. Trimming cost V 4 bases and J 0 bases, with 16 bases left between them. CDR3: CASSPQGQGANTGELFF. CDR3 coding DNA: TGTGCCAGCAGCCCCCAGGGTCAGGGTGCGAACACCGGGGAGCTGTTTTTT.

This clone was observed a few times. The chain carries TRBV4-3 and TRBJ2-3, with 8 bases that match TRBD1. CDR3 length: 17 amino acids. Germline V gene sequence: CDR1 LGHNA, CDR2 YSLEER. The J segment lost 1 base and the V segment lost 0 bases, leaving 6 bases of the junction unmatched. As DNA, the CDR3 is TGCGCCAGCAGCCAAGATCTGCCGGGACAGGGCACAGATACGCAGTATTTT. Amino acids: CASSQDLPGQGTDTQYF.

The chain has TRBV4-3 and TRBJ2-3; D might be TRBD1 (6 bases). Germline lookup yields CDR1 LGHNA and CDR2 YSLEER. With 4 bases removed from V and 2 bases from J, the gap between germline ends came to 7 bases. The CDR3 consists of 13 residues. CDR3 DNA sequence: TGCGCCAGCAGCCGGACAGTCACAGATACGCAGTATTTT. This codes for CASSRTVTDTQYF.

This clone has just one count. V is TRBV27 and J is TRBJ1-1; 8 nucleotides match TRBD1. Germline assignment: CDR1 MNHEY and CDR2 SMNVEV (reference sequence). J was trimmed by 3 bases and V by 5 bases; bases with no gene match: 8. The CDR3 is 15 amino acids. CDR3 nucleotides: TGTGCCAGCAGTACCCGACAGGGGATGGACACTGAAGCTTTCTTT. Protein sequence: CASSTRQGMDTEAFF.

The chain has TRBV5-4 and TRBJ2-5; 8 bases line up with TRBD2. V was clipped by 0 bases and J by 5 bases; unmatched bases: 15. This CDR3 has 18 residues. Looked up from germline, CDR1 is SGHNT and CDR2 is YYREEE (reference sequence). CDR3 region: CASSLDSGAPAEGETQYF. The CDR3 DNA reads TGTGCCAGCAGCTTGGATAGCGGGGCACCGGCCGAGGGGGAGACCCAGTACTTC.

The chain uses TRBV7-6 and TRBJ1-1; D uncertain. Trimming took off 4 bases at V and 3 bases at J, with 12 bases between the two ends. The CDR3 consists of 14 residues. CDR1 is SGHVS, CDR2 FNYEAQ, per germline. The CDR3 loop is CASSYRAEDTEAFF. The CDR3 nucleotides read TGTGCCAGCAGCTACCGGGCGGAGGACACTGAAGCTTTCTTT.